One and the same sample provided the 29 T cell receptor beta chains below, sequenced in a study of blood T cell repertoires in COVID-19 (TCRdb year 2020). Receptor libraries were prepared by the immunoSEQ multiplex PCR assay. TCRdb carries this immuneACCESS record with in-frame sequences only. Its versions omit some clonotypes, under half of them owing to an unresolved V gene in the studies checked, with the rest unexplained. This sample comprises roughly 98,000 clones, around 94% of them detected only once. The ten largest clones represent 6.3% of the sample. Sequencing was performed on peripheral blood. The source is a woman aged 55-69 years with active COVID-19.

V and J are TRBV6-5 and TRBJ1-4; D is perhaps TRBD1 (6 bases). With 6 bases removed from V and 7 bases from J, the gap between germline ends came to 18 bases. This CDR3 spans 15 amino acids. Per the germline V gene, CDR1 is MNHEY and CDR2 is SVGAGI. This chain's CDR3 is CASSALDSAFEKLFF. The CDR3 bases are TGTGCCAGCAGCGCCTTGGACAGCGCCTTTGAAAAACTGTTTTTT.

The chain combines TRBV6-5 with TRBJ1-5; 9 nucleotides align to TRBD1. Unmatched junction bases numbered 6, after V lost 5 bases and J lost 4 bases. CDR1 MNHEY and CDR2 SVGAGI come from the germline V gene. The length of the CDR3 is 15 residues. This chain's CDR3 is CASSPTGTGNQPQHF. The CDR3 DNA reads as TGTGCCAGCAGTCCGACCGGGACAGGGAATCAGCCCCAGCATTTT.

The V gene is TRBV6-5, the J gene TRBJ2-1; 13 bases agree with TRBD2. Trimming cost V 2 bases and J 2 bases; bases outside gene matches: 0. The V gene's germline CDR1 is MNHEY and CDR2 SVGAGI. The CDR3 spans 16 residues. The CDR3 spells CASSYTSGGAYNEQFF. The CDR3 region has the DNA TGTGCCAGCAGTTACACTAGCGGGGGGGCCTACAATGAGCAGTTCTTC.

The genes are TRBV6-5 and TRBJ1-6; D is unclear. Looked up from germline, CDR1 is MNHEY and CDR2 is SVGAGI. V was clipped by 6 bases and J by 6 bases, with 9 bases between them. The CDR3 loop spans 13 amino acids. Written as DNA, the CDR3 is TGTGCCAGCAGAGTAACAAGTAATTCACCCCTCCACTTT. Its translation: CASRVTSNSPLHF.

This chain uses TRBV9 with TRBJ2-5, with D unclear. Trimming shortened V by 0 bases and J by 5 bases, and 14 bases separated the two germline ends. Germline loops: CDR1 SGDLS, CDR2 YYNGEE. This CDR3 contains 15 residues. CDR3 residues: CASSVDGTASETQYF. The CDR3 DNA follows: TGTGCCAGCAGCGTAGATGGAACAGCCTCGGAGACCCAGTACTTC.

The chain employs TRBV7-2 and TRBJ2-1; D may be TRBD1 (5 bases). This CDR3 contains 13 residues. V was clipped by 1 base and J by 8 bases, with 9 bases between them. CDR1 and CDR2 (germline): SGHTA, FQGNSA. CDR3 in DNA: TGTGCCAGCAGCTTAGACAGGCTACATGAGCAGTTCTTC. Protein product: CASSLDRLHEQFF.

DNA for the CDR3: TGCGCCAGCAGTTCTCATCGTCGGGTTTCCAAGCAGTACTTC. This gives the protein CASSSHRRVSKQYF. This sequence joins TRBV23-1 and TRBJ2-7; D gene uncertain. TRBV23-1 belongs to the ORF category, with a function that is uncertain. The V and J ends lost 5 bases and 8 bases respectively, with 19 bases between them. There are 14 residues in the CDR3.

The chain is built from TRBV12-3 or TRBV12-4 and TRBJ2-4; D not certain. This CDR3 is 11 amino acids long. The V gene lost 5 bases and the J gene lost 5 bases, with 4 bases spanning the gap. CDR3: CASSLQNIQYF. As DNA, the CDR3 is TGTGCCAGCAGTCTCCAAAACATTCAGTACTTC.

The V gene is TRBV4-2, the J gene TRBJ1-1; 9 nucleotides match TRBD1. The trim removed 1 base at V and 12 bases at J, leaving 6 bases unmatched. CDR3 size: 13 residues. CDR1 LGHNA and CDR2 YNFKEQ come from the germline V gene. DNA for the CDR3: TGTGCCAGCAGCCAAGCCCTCGGACAGGGGACTTTCTTT. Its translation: CASSQALGQGTFF.

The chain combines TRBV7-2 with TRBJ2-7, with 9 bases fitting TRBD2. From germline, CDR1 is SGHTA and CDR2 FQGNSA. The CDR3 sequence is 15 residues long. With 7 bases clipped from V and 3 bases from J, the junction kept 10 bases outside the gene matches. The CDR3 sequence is CASTVSAAGGYEQYF. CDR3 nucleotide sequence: TGTGCCAGCACCGTTTCGGCAGCGGGGGGCTACGAGCAGTACTTC.

In DNA form, the CDR3 reads TGTGCCAGGGGGGGGACAGGGATCCACGAGCAGTACTTC. Residues: CARGGTGIHEQYF. The chain joins TRBV12-3 or TRBV12-4 to TRBJ2-7; TRBD1 matches 9 bases. This CDR3 contains 13 residues. V was clipped by 9 bases and J by 5 bases; unmatched bases: 8.

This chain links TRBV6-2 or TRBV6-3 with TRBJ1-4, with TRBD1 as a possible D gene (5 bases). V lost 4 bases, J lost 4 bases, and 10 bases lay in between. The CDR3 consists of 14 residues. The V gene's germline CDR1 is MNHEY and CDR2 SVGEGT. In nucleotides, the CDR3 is TGTGCCAGCAGTTCACGACAGCTTAATGAAAAACTGTTTTTT. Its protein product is CASSSRQLNEKLFF.

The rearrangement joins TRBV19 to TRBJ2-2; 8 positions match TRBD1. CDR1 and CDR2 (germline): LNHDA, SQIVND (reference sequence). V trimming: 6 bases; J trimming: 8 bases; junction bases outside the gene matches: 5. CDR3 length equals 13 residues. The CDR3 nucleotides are TGTGCCAGTAGCCTAAACAGGGGGGGGGAGCTGTTTTTT. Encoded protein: CASSLNRGGELFF.

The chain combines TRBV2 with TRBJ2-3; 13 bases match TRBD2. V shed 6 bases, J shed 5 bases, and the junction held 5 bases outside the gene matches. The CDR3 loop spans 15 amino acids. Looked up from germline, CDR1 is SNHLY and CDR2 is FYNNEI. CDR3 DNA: TGTGCCAGCAGACGACTAGCGGGAGGCGTAGATACGCAGTATTTT. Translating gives CASRRLAGGVDTQYF.

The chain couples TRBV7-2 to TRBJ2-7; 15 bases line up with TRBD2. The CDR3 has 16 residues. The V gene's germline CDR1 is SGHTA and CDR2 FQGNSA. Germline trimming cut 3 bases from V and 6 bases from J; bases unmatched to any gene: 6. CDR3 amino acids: CASSFRTSGGAGEQYF. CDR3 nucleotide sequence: TGTGCCAGCAGCTTTCGGACTAGCGGGGGGGCGGGCGAGCAGTACTTC.

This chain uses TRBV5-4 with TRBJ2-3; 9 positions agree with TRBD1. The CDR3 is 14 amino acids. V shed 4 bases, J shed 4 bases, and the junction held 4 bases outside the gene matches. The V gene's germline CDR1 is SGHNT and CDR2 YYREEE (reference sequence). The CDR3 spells CASSDGQGSDTQYF. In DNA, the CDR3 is TGTGCCAGCAGCGACGGACAGGGGTCAGATACGCAGTATTTT.

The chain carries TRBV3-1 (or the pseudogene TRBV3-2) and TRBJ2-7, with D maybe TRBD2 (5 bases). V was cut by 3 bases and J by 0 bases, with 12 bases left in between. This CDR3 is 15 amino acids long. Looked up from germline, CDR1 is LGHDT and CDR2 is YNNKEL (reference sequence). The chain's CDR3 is CASSHAEGPSYEQYF. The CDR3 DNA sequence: TGTGCCAGCAGCCACGCTGAGGGCCCCTCCTACGAGCAGTACTTC.

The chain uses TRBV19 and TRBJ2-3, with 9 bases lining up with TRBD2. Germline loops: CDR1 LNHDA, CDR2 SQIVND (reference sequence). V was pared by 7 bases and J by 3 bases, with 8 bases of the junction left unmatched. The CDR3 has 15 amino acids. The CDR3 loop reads CASKMASGTTDTQYF. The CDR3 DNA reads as TGTGCCAGTAAGATGGCTAGCGGGACAACAGATACGCAGTATTTT.

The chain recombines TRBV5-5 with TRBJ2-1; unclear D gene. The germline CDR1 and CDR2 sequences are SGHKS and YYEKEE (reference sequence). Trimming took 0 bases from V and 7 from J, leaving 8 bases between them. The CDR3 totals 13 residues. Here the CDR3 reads CASSLVQANEQFF. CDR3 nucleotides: TGTGCCAGCAGCTTGGTTCAGGCAAATGAGCAGTTCTTC.

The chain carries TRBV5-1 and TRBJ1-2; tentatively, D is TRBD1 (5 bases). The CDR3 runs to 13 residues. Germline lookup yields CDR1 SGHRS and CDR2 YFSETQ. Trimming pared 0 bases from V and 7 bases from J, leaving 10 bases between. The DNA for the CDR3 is TGCGCCAGCAGCTTGGAGCCGGGGGTTGGCTACACCTTC. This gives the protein CASSLEPGVGYTF.

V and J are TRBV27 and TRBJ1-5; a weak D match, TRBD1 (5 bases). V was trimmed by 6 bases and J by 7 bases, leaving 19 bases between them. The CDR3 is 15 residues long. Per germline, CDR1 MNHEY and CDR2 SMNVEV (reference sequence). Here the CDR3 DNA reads TGTGCCAGCAGCTCCGGGACCTTCAGCGGGCAGCCCCAGCATTTT. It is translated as CASSSGTFSGQPQHF.

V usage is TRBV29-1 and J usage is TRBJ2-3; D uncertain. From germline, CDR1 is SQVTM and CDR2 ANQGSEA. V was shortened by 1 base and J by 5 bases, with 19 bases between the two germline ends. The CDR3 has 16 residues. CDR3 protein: CSVEVGLEPPLDTQYF. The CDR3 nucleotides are TGCAGCGTTGAAGTCGGTCTGGAGCCTCCATTAGATACGCAGTATTTT.

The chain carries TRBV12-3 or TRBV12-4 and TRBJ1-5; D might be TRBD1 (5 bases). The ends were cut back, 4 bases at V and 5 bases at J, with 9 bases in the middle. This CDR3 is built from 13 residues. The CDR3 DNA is TGTGCCAGCAGTTCACAGGTGGATCAGCCCCAGCATTTT. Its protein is CASSSQVDQPQHF.

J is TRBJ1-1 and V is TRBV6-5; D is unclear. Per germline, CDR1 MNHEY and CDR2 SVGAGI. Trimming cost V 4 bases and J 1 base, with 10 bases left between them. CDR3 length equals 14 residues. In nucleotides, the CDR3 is TGTGCCAGCAGTTCCCCCCGAGGGAACACTGAAGCTTTCTTT. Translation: CASSSPRGNTEAFF.

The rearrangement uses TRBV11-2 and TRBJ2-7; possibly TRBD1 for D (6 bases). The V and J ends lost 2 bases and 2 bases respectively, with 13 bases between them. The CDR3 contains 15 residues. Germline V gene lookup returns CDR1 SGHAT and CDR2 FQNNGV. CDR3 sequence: CASSLSDSHAYEQYF. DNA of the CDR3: TGTGCCAGCAGCTTATCGGACAGTCATGCCTACGAGCAGTACTTC.

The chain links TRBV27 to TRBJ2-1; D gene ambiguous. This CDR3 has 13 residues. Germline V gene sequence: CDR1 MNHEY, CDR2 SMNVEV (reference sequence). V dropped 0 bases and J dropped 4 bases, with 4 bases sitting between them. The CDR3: CASSLSSYNEQFF. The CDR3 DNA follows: TGTGCCAGCAGTTTATCCTCTTACAATGAGCAGTTCTTC.

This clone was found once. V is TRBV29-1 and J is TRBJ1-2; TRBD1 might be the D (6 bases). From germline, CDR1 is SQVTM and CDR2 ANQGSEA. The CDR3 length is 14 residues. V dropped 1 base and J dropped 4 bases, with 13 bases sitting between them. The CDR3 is CSVEGQGSSYGYTF. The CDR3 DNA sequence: TGCAGCGTTGAAGGTCAGGGGAGTTCCTATGGCTACACCTTC.

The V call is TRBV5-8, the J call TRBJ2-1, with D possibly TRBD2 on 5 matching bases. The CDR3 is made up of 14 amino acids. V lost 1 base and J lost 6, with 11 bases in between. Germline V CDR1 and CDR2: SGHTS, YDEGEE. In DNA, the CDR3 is TGTGCCAGCAGCTTGTTCGGGAACTCCAATGAGCAGTTCTTC. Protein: CASSLFGNSNEQFF.

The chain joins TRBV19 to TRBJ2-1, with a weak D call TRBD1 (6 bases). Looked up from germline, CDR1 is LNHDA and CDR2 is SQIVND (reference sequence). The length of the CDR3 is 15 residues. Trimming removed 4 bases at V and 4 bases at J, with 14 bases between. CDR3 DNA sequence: TGTGCCAGTAGTAAGTTGGACAGTGCGTACAATGAGCAGTTCTTC. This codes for CASSKLDSAYNEQFF.